The 27 T cell receptor beta chains below come from one sample, sequenced in a study of T cell repertoires in cytomegalovirus infection. TCRdb reprocessed the reads with MiXCR, giving one entry per CDR3 protein. The sample carries nearly 650,000 distinct CDR3 sequences, 24% recorded once. Sequencing was carried out using CD8+ T cells from PBMCs. These receptors were obtained from a human donor in good health (CMV status not recorded). Some clones in this sample may be carry-over from other donors' samples.

To note about this clonotype: The junction differs from germline at one of its ends, possibly a read error. The chain is built from TRBV2 and TRBJ2-7; tentative D call: TRBD2 (6 bases). The CDR3 length is 15 residues. Germline CDR1 SNHLY, CDR2 FYNNEI. The CDR3, as DNA: TGTGCCAGCCGTGATGGGGGGTCTTCCTCCTACGAGCAGTACTTC. It translates to CASRDGGSSSYEQYF.

Only a few counts were recorded for this clonotype. The chain carries TRBV29-1 and TRBJ1-2; no clear D gene. Trimming took 0 bases from V and 4 from J, leaving 9 bases between them. This CDR3 contains 13 residues. Germline V gene sequence: CDR1 SQVTM, CDR2 ANQGSEA. This CDR3 is CSVEDLRGYGYTF. The CDR3 nucleotides are TGCAGCGTTGAAGATTTAAGAGGCTATGGCTACACCTTC.

The chain employs TRBV2 and TRBJ2-7, with D hard to call. The CDR3 loop spans 13 amino acids. CDR1 and CDR2 (germline): SNHLY, FYNNEI. V was cut by 5 bases and J by 6 bases, with 14 bases left in between. The CDR3: CASSPDGTSEQYF. CDR3 sequence (DNA): TGTGCCAGCAGTCCGGACGGCACGAGCGAGCAGTACTTC. Filled out from reference TRBV2 and TRBJ2-7, the complete variable domain reads EPEVTQTPSHQVTQMGQEVILRCVPISNHLYFYWYRQILGQKVEFLVSFYNNEISEKSEIFDDQFSVERPDGSNFTLKIRSTKLEDSAMYFCASSPDGTSEQYFGPGTRLTVT.

The chain links TRBV29-1 to TRBJ2-7; weak D call: TRBD1 (6 bases). CDR3 length: 13 residues. CDR1 is SQVTM and CDR2 is ANQGSEA in the germline V gene. Trimming cost V 7 bases and J 0 bases, with 13 bases left between them. DNA of the CDR3: TGCAGCGCCCGGGACATGGACTCCTACGAGCAGTACTTC. Amino acids: CSARDMDSYEQYF.

Many counts were recorded for this clonotype. The gene calls are TRBV6-5 and TRBJ1-5; no definite D call. The CDR3 consists of 14 residues. Germline-derived CDR1 and CDR2 are MNHEY and SVGAGI. V gave up 6 bases and J gave up 0 bases, with 9 bases separating them. The CDR3, as DNA: TGTGCCAGCAGCTATCGGGGTAGCAATCAGCCCCAGCATTTT. It is translated as CASSYRGSNQPQHF.

As to this clonotype: A much larger clone lies one base from this, so it may be a read error. This chain links TRBV5-6 with TRBJ2-1; D is possibly TRBD1 or TRBD2 (5 bases each). Germline CDR1 SGHDT, CDR2 YYEEEE. This CDR3 is built from 15 residues. CDR3 nucleotide sequence: TGTGCCAGGAGCTTGGTACGGGGCGGCTACAATGAGCAGTTCTTC. Amino acids: CARSLVRGGYNEQFF.

This clonotype has ten or more counts. The gene calls are TRBV6-6 and TRBJ1-4; possibly TRBD1 for D (6 bases). Per the germline V gene, CDR1 is MNHNY and CDR2 is SVGAGI (reference sequence). Trimming took 8 bases from V and 4 from J, leaving 14 bases between them. The CDR3 length is 14 residues. CDR3 in amino acids: CASDERGVNEKLFF. DNA for the CDR3: TGTGCCAGCGACGAGAGGGGGGTTAATGAAAAACTGTTTTTT.

This clonotype has more than one count but fewer than ten. V gene TRBV19 combines with J gene TRBJ1-1; D remains ambiguous. The CDR3 sequence is 13 residues long. Germline V lookup: CDR1 LNHDA, CDR2 SQIVND (reference sequence). Trimming cost V 5 bases and J 1 base, with 8 bases left between them. The CDR3: CASSVNRNTEAFF. The DNA for the CDR3 is TGTGCCAGTAGTGTTAACAGGAACACTGAAGCTTTCTTT. The variable domain in full, completed from reference TRBV19 and TRBJ1-1, reads DGGITQSPKYLFRKEGQNVTLSCEQNLNHDAMYWYRQDPGQGLRLIYYSQIVNDFQKGDIAEGYSVSREKKESFPLTVTSAQKNPTAFYLCASSVNRNTEAFFGQGTRLTVV.

The V and J genes are TRBV29-1 and TRBJ2-1, with TRBD2 matching over 8 bases. The CDR3 runs to 13 residues. Unmatched junction bases numbered 9, after V lost 5 bases and J lost 9 bases. Germline CDR1 and CDR2: SQVTM and ANQGSEA. CDR3 sequence: CSVMSGTRPEQFF. CDR3 DNA sequence: TGCAGCGTTATGTCCGGGACTAGGCCTGAGCAGTTCTTC.

The genes are TRBV4-2 and TRBJ1-3; D uncertain. This CDR3 is built from 15 residues. V lost 0 bases to trimming and J lost 3 bases, with 9 bases between them. Per germline, CDR1 LGHNA and CDR2 YNFKEQ. CDR3 in amino acids: CASSQDLEFGNTIYF. The CDR3 nucleotides are TGTGCCAGCAGCCAAGATCTGGAGTTTGGAAACACCATATATTTT.

The chain has TRBV5-6 and TRBJ1-5, with D uncertain. The CDR3 spans 14 residues. Germline CDR1 and CDR2: SGHDT and YYEEEE. V was cut by 0 bases and J by 10 bases, with 14 bases left in between. CDR3 residues: CASSLGNSKIPQHF. CDR3 DNA: TGTGCCAGCAGCTTGGGTAATAGCAAAATTCCCCAGCATTTT.

The rearrangement joins TRBV7-9 to TRBJ1-4; 7 bases line up with TRBD1. The CDR3 extends over 16 amino acids. J gave up 0 bases and V 11 bases, and 12 bases lay outside the gene matches. Germline CDR1 is SEHNR and CDR2 is FQNEAQ (reference sequence). CDR3: CAGRGGGGATNEKLFF. The CDR3 DNA follows: TGTGCCGGACGAGGGGGCGGAGGCGCAACTAATGAAAAACTGTTTTTT.

Concerning this clonotype itself: This sequence may be a read error, since a much larger clone differs from it by one base. The rearrangement links TRBV12-3 or TRBV12-4 to TRBJ2-1; 9 bases align to TRBD1. The CDR3 runs to 17 residues. The CDR3 region has the DNA TGTGCCAACAGTCCCTCGGCCGGGACAGGGTTTAACAATGAGCAGTTCTTC. Amino acid sequence: CANSPSAGTGFNNEQFF.

V is TRBV28 and J is TRBJ1-6; weak D call: TRBD1 (5 bases). CDR3 length: 14 amino acids. V gave up 3 bases and J gave up 15 bases, with 18 bases separating them. Germline loops: CDR1 MDHEN, CDR2 SYDVKM. The CDR3 nucleotides are TGTGCCAGCAGTTTTATGGGAGGGGCCGCAGTCCTCCACTTT. Protein sequence: CASSFMGGAAVLHF.

This clonotype was found many times. CDR3 protein: CASSGIGTSGQETQYF. CDR3 DNA: TGTGCCAGCAGTGGAATAGGGACTAGCGGACAAGAGACCCAGTACTTC. The chain is built from TRBV7-2 and TRBJ2-5, with 11 nucleotides matching TRBD2. Unmatched junction bases numbered 8, after V lost 6 bases and J lost 2 bases. The germline gives CDR1 SGHTA, CDR2 FQGNSA. The CDR3 extends over 16 amino acids.

This clonotype showed up many times. V usage is TRBV19 and J usage is TRBJ1-5; no clear D gene. CDR1 LNHDA and CDR2 SQIVND come from the germline V gene (reference sequence). V lost 3 bases and J lost 5, with 14 bases in between. This CDR3 contains 15 residues. The CDR3 sequence is CASSISSEGYQPQHF. For the CDR3, the DNA is TGTGCCAGTAGTATTTCAAGCGAGGGCTATCAGCCCCAGCATTTT.

The chain couples TRBV7-9 to TRBJ2-5; D is ambiguous. Per the germline V gene, CDR1 is SEHNR and CDR2 is FQNEAQ (reference sequence). V was trimmed by 5 bases and J by 2 bases, leaving 6 bases between them. This CDR3 spans 12 amino acids. This chain's CDR3 is CASSAPQETQYF. The DNA for the CDR3 is TGTGCCAGCAGCGCGCCTCAAGAGACCCAGTACTTC.

This clonotype has a handful of counts. This rearrangement joins TRBV20-1 to TRBJ2-4, with TRBD2 identical over 8 bases. The CDR3 sequence is 17 residues long. CDR1 is DFQATT and CDR2 is SNEGSKA in the germline V gene (reference sequence). V lost 6 bases and J lost 3; bases outside the gene matches: 16. CDR3: CSAGSPKGAGDKNIQYF. DNA for the CDR3: TGCAGTGCCGGCTCCCCTAAAGGAGCGGGGGACAAAAACATTCAGTACTTC.

This clonotype was detected ten times or more. The chain employs TRBV12-3 or TRBV12-4 and TRBJ2-1; 10 bases line up with TRBD2. Unmatched junction bases numbered 6, after V lost 6 bases and J lost 4 bases. The CDR3 totals 15 residues. The CDR3 protein is CASRPLAGSYNEQFF. For the CDR3, the DNA is TGTGCCAGCAGGCCACTAGCGGGGAGTTACAATGAGCAGTTCTTC.

The rearrangement uses TRBV15 and TRBJ1-5, with D hard to call. Germline assignment: CDR1 LNHNV and CDR2 YYDKDF (reference sequence). This CDR3 has 15 amino acids. V lost 0 bases and J lost 3, with 9 bases in between. In nucleotides, the CDR3 is TGTGCCACCAGCAGAGATTTCGGGGACAATCAGCCCCAGCATTTT. It encodes CATSRDFGDNQPQHF. Filled out from reference TRBV15 and TRBJ1-5, the complete variable domain reads DAMVIQNPRYQVTQFGKPVTLSCSQTLNHNVMYWYQQKSSQAPKLLFHYYDKDFNNEADTPDNFQSRRPNTSFCFLDIRSPGLGDTAMYLCATSRDFGDNQPQHFGDGTRLSIL.

This clonotype occurred a few times. This chain uses TRBV18 with TRBJ2-3; a weak D match, TRBD1 (5 bases). The CDR3 contains 16 residues. The germline gives CDR1 KGHSH, CDR2 LQKENI. The V and J ends lost 0 bases and 3 bases respectively, with 13 bases between them. The CDR3 coding sequence is TGTGCCAGCTCACCACCGGAAGGGGTCTATACAGATACGCAGTATTTT. The encoded protein is CASSPPEGVYTDTQYF.

This clonotype was seen many times. V gene TRBV14 combines with J gene TRBJ1-1; D perhaps matches TRBD1 (6 bases). Germline V gene sequence: CDR1 SGHDN, CDR2 FVKESK. V was pared by 2 bases and J by 5 bases, with 12 bases between. The CDR3 has 14 residues. The CDR3 spells CASSQRGGWTEAFF. CDR3 bases: TGTGCCAGCAGCCAAAGGGGGGGGTGGACTGAAGCTTTCTTT. Full variable domain (outside the CDR3, taken from reference TRBV14 and TRBJ1-1): EAGVTQFPSHSVIEKGQTVTLRCDPISGHDNLYWYRRVMGKEIKFLLHFVKESKQDESGMPNNRFLAERTGGTYSTLKVQPAELEDSGVYFCASSQRGGWTEAFFGQGTRLTVV.

Worth noting for this clonotype: The junction shows a germline mismatch at one end, possibly a read error. The gene calls are TRBV7-3 and TRBJ2-1; D is unresolved. CDR3 length: 15 amino acids. Germline values: CDR1 SGHTA, CDR2 FQGTGA. The CDR3 here is CASSPSGSSFNEQFF. The CDR3 nucleotides are TGTGCCAGCAGCCCATCCGGCAGCTCCTTCAATGAGCAGTTCTTC.

Worth noting for this clonotype: This may arise from a read error, as a much more abundant clone is one base away. This chain connects TRBV6-8 to TRBJ1-1; D is perhaps TRBD1 (6 bases). CDR1 is MNHGY and CDR2 is SAAAGT in the germline V gene. Trimming removed 7 bases from V and 0 bases from J, with 12 bases in between. This CDR3 spans 14 amino acids. This chain's CDR3 is CASISGQMNTEAFF. The CDR3, as DNA: TGTGCCAGCATCTCCGGACAGATGAACACTGAAGCTTTCTTT.

This clonotype was counted at least ten times. V and J are TRBV7-8 and TRBJ1-1, with 7 bases identical to TRBD1. CDR3 length equals 17 residues. J gave up 9 bases and V 0 bases, and 16 bases lay outside the gene matches. From germline, CDR1 is SGHVS and CDR2 FQNEAQ. The CDR3 coding sequence is TGTGCCAGCAGCTTAGCGCAGTTTACGCGGACAGGACCTAAAGCTTTCTTT. It yields the protein CASSLAQFTRTGPKAFF.

This clonotype was seen ten or more times. This chain joins TRBV7-9 and TRBJ2-1; the D gene could be TRBD1 or TRBD2 (5 bases each). V lost 5 bases and J 7 bases, leaving 21 bases between the germline ends. The CDR3 extends over 16 amino acids. Per germline, CDR1 SEHNR and CDR2 FQNEAQ (reference sequence). CDR3 in DNA: TGTGCCAGCAGCCAACCTGGGACCCACCCGACTAATGAGCAGTTCTTC. As protein: CASSQPGTHPTNEQFF.

This clonotype was counted a few times. J is TRBJ2-3 and V is TRBV2, with 7 bases that match TRBD2. J was trimmed by 3 bases and V by 6 bases; bases with no gene match: 15. The CDR3 runs to 17 residues. CDR1 SNHLY and CDR2 FYNNEI come from the germline V gene. The CDR3 loop is CASRPSPLAVGTDTQYF. CDR3 coding DNA: TGTGCCAGCAGACCCTCTCCGCTAGCGGTGGGGACAGATACGCAGTATTTT.